These 5 T cell receptor beta chains originate from one sample sequenced in a study of OX40 agonist ivuxolimab in advanced cancers. The data were produced by immunoSEQ multiplex PCR, yet TCRdb's version contains in-frame clones alone and is incomplete. The sample has about 64,000 clones, about four fifths seen once. The input for sequencing was CD4+ or CD8+ T cells sorted from blood, taken in a trial of the OX40 agonist ivuxolimab. The receptors shown here come from an adult with an advanced solid tumor such as melanoma, head and neck, liver or kidney cancer.

The V and J genes are TRBV6-1 and TRBJ2-6, with D unresolved. This CDR3 contains 17 residues. Germline V CDR1 and CDR2: MNHNS, SASEGT. Trimming removed 0 bases at V and 1 base at J, with 10 bases between. The chain's CDR3 is CASSEALPGSGANVLTF. DNA of the CDR3: TGTGCCAGCAGTGAAGCGCTTCCGGGTTCTGGGGCCAACGTCCTGACTTTC.

The CDR3 DNA reads TGTGCCAGCAGCGTGGGATCTAGCGGGAACAATGAGCAGTTCTTC. Its translation is CASSVGSSGNNEQFF. The rearrangement uses TRBV9 and TRBJ2-1, with 9 bases fitting TRBD2. There are 15 residues in the CDR3. In germline, CDR1 is SGDLS, CDR2 YYNGEE. Trimming cost V 2 bases and J 5 bases; bases outside gene matches: 5.

The chain recombines TRBV5-6 with TRBJ1-5; D gene unclear. CDR1 and CDR2 (germline): SGHDT, YYEEEE. The V end lost 2 bases, the J end lost 9 bases, and 18 bases lay between the germline ends. There are 15 residues in the CDR3. The CDR3 nucleotides read TGTGCCAGCAGCTTATCTGGCCAGCATAACCGGCCCCAGCATTTT. Protein: CASSLSGQHNRPQHF.

The rearrangement joins TRBV6-5 to TRBJ2-7; D gene unclear. V was pared by 0 bases and J by 0 bases, with 6 bases between. The CDR3 has 14 residues. Germline-derived CDR1 and CDR2 are MNHEY and SVGAGI. The CDR3 region has the DNA TGTGCCAGCAGTTACTCGGGTAGCTCCTACGAGCAGTACTTC. Its translation: CASSYSGSSYEQYF.

V is TRBV2 and J is TRBJ2-7, with a possible D match to TRBD1 (5 bases). Trimming left V 3 bases short and J 4 bases short, with 10 bases between. This CDR3 has 13 residues. CDR1 is SNHLY and CDR2 is FYNNEI in the germline V gene. The CDR3 DNA reads as TGTGCCAGCAGTGATGACAGATCGTACGAGCAGTACTTC. Its protein product is CASSDDRSYEQYF.